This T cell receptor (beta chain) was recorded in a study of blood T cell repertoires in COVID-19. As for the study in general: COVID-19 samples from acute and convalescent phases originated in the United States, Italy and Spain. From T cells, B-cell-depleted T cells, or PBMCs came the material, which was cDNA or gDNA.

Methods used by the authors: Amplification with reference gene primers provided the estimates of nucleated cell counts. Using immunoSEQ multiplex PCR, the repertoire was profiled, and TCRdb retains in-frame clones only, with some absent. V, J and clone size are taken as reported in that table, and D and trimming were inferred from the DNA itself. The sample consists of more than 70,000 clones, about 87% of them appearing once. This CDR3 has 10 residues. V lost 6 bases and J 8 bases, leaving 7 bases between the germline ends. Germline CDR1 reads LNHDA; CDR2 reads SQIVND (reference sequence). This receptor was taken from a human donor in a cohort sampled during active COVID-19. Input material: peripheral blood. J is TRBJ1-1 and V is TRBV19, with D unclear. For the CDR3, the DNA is TGTGCCAGTAGAGACATAGAAGCTTTCTTT. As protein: CASRDIEAFF.